This record covers a single T cell receptor beta chain. Its antigen specificity is not known. One base away there is no much larger clone; base qualities are not given. In the germline V gene, CDR1 corresponds to MDHEN and CDR2 to SYDVKM. Trimming takes 2 bases from V and 2 bases from J, and the germline ends sit 16 bases apart. The CDR3 covers 16 residues, taking in both the cysteine and the phenylalanine. CDR3 DNA is the only sequence kept; it has 48 bases, read in frame from the first base. The entry originates in a study of blood T cell repertoires in COVID-19 (dated by TCRdb to about 2020). Some background on the complete study: The collaborator samples originated in the United States, Italy and Spain and spanned the acute and convalescent phases of COVID-19. The material from the prospective study consisted of cDNA or gDNA derived from T cells, B-cell-depleted T cells, or PBMCs. Deeply sampled blood TCRbeta repertoires from subjects exposed to, actively infected with, or recovered from COVID-19 were included in the dataset. The repertoires were released in a freely available public database intended as a resource for research on the immune response to SARS-CoV-2. Samples were obtained from the ongoing ImmuneRACE study (first 160 participants) and from 1,254 subjects provided by 6 global collaborators. Sample metadata almost always included a de-identified subject ID, COVID-19 status, age in years and sex. Where available, HLA class I and class II types were taken from metadata supplied by the sample provider and were not determined by assay-based typing. What the study reported, not specific to this receptor: How much clinical and demographic metadata was included differed by source and by participant, and the metadata was provided uncurated.

Participants in the prospective study were enrolled through a virtual design, were aged roughly 18 to 90 years, and lived in approximately 24 United States geographic areas. In the prospective study, cohorts were assigned on the basis of participant-reported clinical history obtained from a screening survey and a study questionnaire. ImmuneRACE Cohort 3 recovered participants were defined by two consecutive negative NP/OP PCR tests, healthcare professional clearance, or symptom resolution. Each participant in the prospective study had whole blood, serum and a nasopharyngeal or oropharyngeal swab collected by mobile phlebotomists. Participants in the prospective study had the option to provide additional blood draws and questionnaires over an approximately two-month period. Prospective study blood samples were shipped either frozen or at room temperature before DNA extraction. TCRbeta CDR3 regions were amplified from genomic DNA using the immunoSEQ Assay, a bias-controlled multiplex PCR. Under the source paper's analysis protocol: Nucleated cell counts per sample were estimated from amplification of reference gene primers within the assay. Sequence reads were collapsed and filtered to measure the absolute abundance of every unique TCRbeta CDR3 rearrangement. For each sample, productive Simpson clonality was calculated as the square root of Simpson's diversity index over productive rearrangements. TCRdb re-hosts the immuneACCESS table, in-frame sequences only. Its copies lack some clones; in the studies checked, an unresolved V gene accounts for under half of them, and the cause for the rest is not known. The V and J calls and clone size were taken over from that table, and D and trimming were inferred from the DNA. The sample table lists approximately 200,000 clones, nearly 90% of them with a count of one. The ten largest make up roughly a tenth of the sample.

The specimen sequenced was PBMCs or T cells enriched from blood (not recorded which). The chain is encoded by TRBV28 joined to TRBJ2-7, with a weak D call of TRBD1 (5 bases match). This clonotype was obtained from a man aged 30 to 45 who had recovered from COVID-19. The bases are TGTGCCAGCAGTTTAGATCAGGGTATGATTGCCTACGAGCAGTACTTC. Translated, this gives CASSLDQGMIAYEQYF.